The present T cell receptor beta chain was sequenced within a study of T-cell reconstitution after alpha-beta-depleted transplantation in children (dated by TCRdb to the mid-2010s). The study in broad terms: T-cell immune reconstitution after TCRalphabeta/CD19-depleted allogeneic hematopoietic cell transplantation in children was quantitatively tracked in the study by means of TCR repertoire profiling.

Reading from cysteine to phenylalanine, the CDR3 counts 14 amino acids. Of the read, only the CDR3 DNA is kept; its 42 bases are in frame from base 1. From a lookup of the germline V gene (reference sequence), CDR1 and CDR2 are LNHNV and YYDKDF. Relative to germline, V is missing 9 bases and J is missing 6 bases, with 10 bases of the junction outside any gene match. This clonotype was observed a few times. It has no known antigen specificity. Per-base quality was not reported, and no clone a single base away is much larger than it. The method behind the library was PCR. Sequencing was performed on an Illumina HiSeq 2500. Molecular barcoding was employed in the preparation of TCR libraries, with unique molecular identifiers being used to normalize TCRbeta repertoire quantification. Through fastp at Q25 and MiXCR, TCRdb rebuilt clones from the public reads, retaining in-frame beta chains. Entries that share a CDR3 protein sequence are merged under the most common genes and DNA. The sample contains fewer than 1 million distinct CDR3 sequences, roughly 15% of them found a single time. The top ten constitute approximately 5% of the sample.

In the paper's terms, the treatment or condition label means: allogeneic hematopoietic cell transplantation with graft depleted of TCRalphabeta T cells and CD19 B cells. The children who served as transplant recipients had been given grafts of TCRalphabeta/CD19-depleted allogeneic hematopoietic cells. Study-level results and caveats: The high TCRbeta diversity at day 60 in some patients was ascribed to recipient T cells and intrathymic progenitors that had survived conditioning. Over subsequent months, a decline in hyperexpanded clone frequencies was noted, and after one year, T-cell counts and TCRbeta diversity were mostly ascribed to newly produced T cells. Apparently early alphabetaT-cell count recovery about two months after transplant reportedly relied on only several hundred rapidly expanded clones derived from non-depleted graft cells.

The sequencing used PBMCs, mostly from graft donor cells, collected 360 days after TCRalphabeta/CD19-depleted stem cell transplant. This clonotype originated in a male patient aged 10-17 years who had a stem cell transplant for acute lymphoblastic leukemia, so the T cells may come from the graft donor. The sequence joins TRBV15 to TRBJ2-2; 7 junctional bases match TRBD2. The CDR3 region: CATWAGDTAGELFF. The DNA sequence is as follows: TGTGCCACTTGGGCGGGGGATACGGCCGGGGAGCTGTTTTTT.